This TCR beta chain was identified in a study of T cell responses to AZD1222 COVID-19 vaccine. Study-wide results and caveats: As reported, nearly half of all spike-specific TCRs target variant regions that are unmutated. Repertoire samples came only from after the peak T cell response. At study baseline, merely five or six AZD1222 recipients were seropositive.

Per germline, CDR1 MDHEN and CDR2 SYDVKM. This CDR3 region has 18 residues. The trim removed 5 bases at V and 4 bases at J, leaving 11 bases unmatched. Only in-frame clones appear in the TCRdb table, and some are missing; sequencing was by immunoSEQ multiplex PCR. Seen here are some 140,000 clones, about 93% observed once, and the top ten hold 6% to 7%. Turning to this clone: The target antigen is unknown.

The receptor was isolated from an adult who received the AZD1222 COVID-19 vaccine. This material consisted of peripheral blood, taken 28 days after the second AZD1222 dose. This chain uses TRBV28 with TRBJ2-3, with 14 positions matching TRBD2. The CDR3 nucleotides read TGTGCCAGCAGTCCCAGCCGGACTAGCGGGGGGTGGGCAGATACGCAGTATTTT. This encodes CASSPSRTSGGWADTQYF.